Given below is one TCR beta chain in context. This specimen belongs to a study of blood T cell repertoires in COVID-19. The overall study: Spain, Italy and the United States supplied samples that represented acute and convalescent COVID-19. Sources were T cells, B-cell-depleted T cells, or PBMCs; the material itself was cDNA or gDNA.

How the authors handled the data: Estimated nucleated cell counts came from reference gene primer amplification. Profiling relied on immunoSEQ multiplex PCR, and the TCRdb table lists in-frame clones only, not all of them. V and J calls plus clone size are reproduced from that table; the DNA served to infer D and trimming. Of 100,000 to 120,000 clones in the sample, 70% to 90% were seen once. The V end was cut by 4 bases, the J end by 3 bases, with 13 bases between. Germline V CDR1 and CDR2: SGDLS, YYNGEE. This CDR3 has 14 amino acids. This clonotype was obtained from a woman in her 50s with acute or convalescent COVID-19. Sample: peripheral blood. This chain joins TRBV9 and TRBJ1-1; a possible D gene is TRBD1 (6 bases). The CDR3 loop reads CASSPPDRYTEAFF. The CDR3 DNA reads TGTGCCAGCAGCCCCCCCGACAGGTACACTGAAGCTTTCTTT.